Following are 22 T cell receptor beta chains from one sample sequenced in a study of blood T cell repertoires in COVID-19. Profiling relied on immunoSEQ multiplex PCR, and the TCRdb table lists in-frame clones only, not all of them. The sample holds about 190,000 clones, 65% to 80% seen once. The sequencing input was peripheral blood. These TCRs come from a woman aged 45-59 years with acute or convalescent COVID-19.

The chain recombines TRBV7-9 with TRBJ2-5; TRBD1 matches 9 bases. This CDR3 region has 14 residues. V lost 3 bases and J lost 3; bases outside the gene matches: 2. Germline CDR1 is SEHNR and CDR2 is FQNEAQ (reference sequence). The CDR3 protein is CASSFRDREETQYF. CDR3 sequence (DNA): TGTGCCAGCAGCTTTCGGGACAGGGAAGAGACCCAGTACTTC. The entire variable domain, with the rest obtained from reference TRBV7-9 and TRBJ2-5, is as follows: DTGVSQNPRHKITKRGQNVTFRCDPISEHNRLYWYRQTLGQGPEFLTYFQNEAQLEKSRLLSDRFSAERPKGSFSTLEIQRTEQGDSAMYLCASSFRDREETQYFGPGTRLLVL.

The gene calls are TRBV6-5 and TRBJ1-1; 8 nucleotides match TRBD1. Germline-derived CDR1 and CDR2 are MNHEY and SVGAGI. V lost 6 bases and J lost 3; bases outside the gene matches: 6. The CDR3 runs 14 residues. This CDR3 reads CASSRQGTYTEAFF. The DNA of the CDR3 is TGTGCCAGCAGCAGACAGGGGACCTACACTGAAGCTTTCTTT.

This clone was found once. This chain uses TRBV3-1 (or the pseudogene TRBV3-2) with TRBJ2-3; 8 positions agree with TRBD2. J gave up 5 bases and V 0 bases, and 7 bases lay outside the gene matches. This CDR3 is built from 16 residues. From germline, CDR1 is LGHDT and CDR2 YNNKEL (reference sequence). CDR3 amino acids: CASSQDRSGSIDTQYF. CDR3 nucleotides: TGTGCCAGCAGCCAAGATAGGAGCGGGAGTATAGATACGCAGTATTTT.

The rearrangement links TRBV5-1 to TRBJ1-1, with unresolved D. This CDR3 has 13 amino acids. The ends were cut back, 5 bases at V and 0 bases at J, with 8 bases in the middle. CDR1 is SGHRS and CDR2 is YFSETQ in the germline V gene. The chain's CDR3 is CASSGEMNTEAFF. CDR3 sequence (DNA): TGCGCCAGCAGTGGGGAGATGAACACTGAAGCTTTCTTT. Based on the CDR3 plus reference TRBV5-1 and TRBJ1-1, the full variable domain is KAGVTQTPRYLIKTRGQQVTLSCSPISGHRSVSWYQQTPGQGLQFLFEYFSETQRNKGNFPGRFSGRQFSNSRSEMNVSTLELGDSALYLCASSGEMNTEAFFGQGTRLTVV.

The chain combines TRBV19 with TRBJ1-5; D is ambiguous. Per the germline V gene, CDR1 is LNHDA and CDR2 is SQIVND (reference sequence). V was pared by 5 bases and J by 4 bases, with 15 bases between. This CDR3 comprises 15 residues. The CDR3, as DNA: TGTGCCAGTAGTTTTCTAGACGGGGAAAATCAGCCCCAGCATTTT. This codes for CASSFLDGENQPQHF.

The CDR3 coding sequence is TGTGCCAGCAGTGCACAGGGGGGGGGCAATCAGCCCCAGCATTTT. This gives the protein CASSAQGGGNQPQHF. The chain carries TRBV2 and TRBJ1-5, with 8 positions matching TRBD1. The germline V gene encodes CDR1 SNHLY and CDR2 FYNNEI. The CDR3 loop spans 15 amino acids. V gave up 4 bases and J gave up 2 bases; unmatched junction bases: 4.

The genes are TRBV28 and TRBJ1-5; 10 bases are shared with TRBD1. The CDR3 runs 17 residues. The germline V gene has CDR1 MDHEN and CDR2 SYDVKM. The V and J ends lost 8 bases and 7 bases, in that order; junction bases with no gene match: 17. CDR3 bases: TGTGCCAGCGGCCTTGGGACAGGGGTAACGGTGATCCAGCCCCAGCATTTT. Translated, it gives CASGLGTGVTVIQPQHF. The entire variable domain, with the rest obtained from reference TRBV28 and TRBJ1-5, is as follows: DVKVTQSSRYLVKRTGEKVFLECVQDMDHENMFWYRQDPGLGLRLIYFSYDVKMKEKGDIPEGYSVSREKKERFSLILESASTNQTSMYLCASGLGTGVTVIQPQHFGDGTRLSIL.

This chain uses TRBV19 with TRBJ2-2; 8 nucleotides agree with TRBD2. Germline V gives CDR1 LNHDA, CDR2 SQIVND (reference sequence). V shed 8 bases and J 4 bases; nucleotides not matched to a gene: 9. This CDR3 contains 15 residues. Here the CDR3 DNA reads TGTGCCAGTGGAAGGACTAGCTACTCCACCGGGGAGCTGTTTTTT. This gives the protein CASGRTSYSTGELFF.

The chain couples TRBV6-5 to TRBJ1-6; 7 bases are a match to TRBD1. CDR1 and CDR2 from the germline V gene are MNHEY and SVGAGI. The V and J ends lost 11 bases and 7 bases, in that order; junction bases with no gene match: 8. This CDR3 contains 13 residues. The CDR3 protein is CASRQGENSPLHF. Here the CDR3 DNA reads TGTGCCTCCCGACAGGGCGAGAATTCACCCCTCCACTTT.

The V and J genes are TRBV12-5 and TRBJ2-7; D not resolved. Germline loops: CDR1 LGHNT, CDR2 FRNRAP. V was cut by 0 bases and J by 2 bases, with 17 bases left in between. The CDR3 is made up of 17 amino acids. Here the CDR3 reads CASGLVAPRRVPYEQYF. As DNA, the CDR3 is TGTGCTAGTGGTTTGGTAGCCCCCCGCCGGGTTCCCTACGAGCAGTACTTC.

This clone was seen a handful of times. This chain connects TRBV7-2 to TRBJ2-4; TRBD2 matches at 12 bases. The junction had 2 bases not matched to a gene; V was cut back by 5 bases and J by 0 bases. The CDR3 runs to 16 residues. Germline V gene sequence: CDR1 SGHTA, CDR2 FQGNSA. The CDR3 nucleotides read TGTGCCAGCAGCGAGGGACTAGCGGGAGCCAAAAACATTCAGTACTTC. Translating it yields CASSEGLAGAKNIQYF.

This clone was counted ten times or more. This chain joins TRBV27 and TRBJ1-2; D might be TRBD1 (6 bases). CDR1 is MNHEY and CDR2 is SMNVEV in the germline V gene (reference sequence). There are 13 residues in the CDR3. V gave up 4 bases and J gave up 8 bases, with 14 bases separating them. The DNA of the CDR3 is TGTGCCAGCAGTTCCGGACAGAATAGAGGCTACACCTTC. This sequence encodes CASSSGQNRGYTF.

This sequence joins TRBV29-1 and TRBJ1-2, with a possible D match to TRBD1 (6 bases). The CDR3 totals 12 residues. CDR1 and CDR2 from the germline V gene are SQVTM and ANQGSEA. Trimming shortened V by 2 bases and J by 2 bases, and 6 bases separated the two germline ends. The CDR3 nucleotides are TGCAGCGTTGAAACAGGGAACTATGGCTACACCTTC. Amino acids: CSVETGNYGYTF.

This clone has only a few counts. The chain combines TRBV30 with TRBJ1-2; no reliable D call. Looked up from germline, CDR1 is GTSNPN and CDR2 is SVGIG (reference sequence). The CDR3 loop spans 12 amino acids. V was cut by 1 base and J by 8 bases, with 11 bases left in between. The CDR3 region is CAWSAGVGGYTF. As DNA, the CDR3 is TGTGCCTGGAGTGCCGGGGTCGGGGGCTACACCTTC.

The rearrangement uses TRBV9 and TRBJ1-6; unclear D gene. Trimming removed 0 bases at V and 5 bases at J, with 3 bases between. Germline V gene data show CDR1 as SGDLS and CDR2 as YYNGEE. CDR3 length equals 13 residues. This CDR3 reads CASSVVDNSPLHF. The CDR3 region has the DNA TGTGCCAGCAGCGTAGTCGATAATTCACCCCTCCACTTT.

The CDR3 bases are TGTGCCAGTAGTATTATGGCTTCGTCGGGATTGAAAAACATTCAGTACTTC. Residues: CASSIMASSGLKNIQYF. The chain recombines TRBV19 with TRBJ2-4; D is possibly TRBD2 (5 bases). CDR1 LNHDA and CDR2 SQIVND come from the germline V gene (reference sequence). The V and J ends lost 3 bases and 4 bases respectively, with 19 bases between them. This CDR3 is 17 amino acids long.

This clone has just a few counts. In DNA, the CDR3 is TGTGCCAGCAGCCGGACAGGGAGGGAGCAGTACTTC. This translates into CASSRTGREQYF. V usage is TRBV11-2 and J usage is TRBJ2-7; 8 nucleotides align to TRBD1. CDR1 is SGHAT and CDR2 is FQNNGV in the germline V gene. The CDR3 is 12 amino acids. Trimming at V came to 5 bases and at J to 7 bases, leaving 4 bases not matched to a gene.

The rearrangement joins TRBV27 to TRBJ1-1; D not resolved. Germline assignment: CDR1 MNHEY and CDR2 SMNVEV (reference sequence). Trimming took off 5 bases at V and 7 bases at J, with 11 bases between the two ends. This CDR3 is 12 amino acids long. In DNA form, the CDR3 reads TGTGCCAGCAGTCTTTGGGGAGGTGAAGCTTTCTTT. Protein: CASSLWGGEAFF.

This clone was seen a single time. V and J are TRBV15 and TRBJ1-2, with D uncertain. The CDR3 loop spans 11 amino acids. V was shortened by 0 bases and J by 11 bases, with 7 bases between the two germline ends. CDR1 LNHNV and CDR2 YYDKDF come from the germline V gene (reference sequence). The CDR3 coding sequence is TGTGCCACCAGCAGAGATGGTCGGTACACCTTC. Its translation is CATSRDGRYTF.

The chain employs TRBV5-6 and TRBJ1-1, with D maybe TRBD1 (5 bases). Trimming removed 1 base at V and 2 bases at J, with 15 bases between. Germline-derived CDR1 and CDR2 are SGHDT and YYEEEE. The CDR3 sequence is 16 residues long. The CDR3 loop is CASSLSQGSGNTEAFF. As DNA, the CDR3 is TGTGCCAGCAGCTTGTCGCAGGGATCGGGCAACACTGAAGCTTTCTTT.

With regard to this clone: The same CDR3 also results from other DNA sequences found in this sample. The chain recombines TRBV6-5 with TRBJ1-1; D might be TRBD1 (6 bases). V lost 7 bases to trimming and J lost 1 base, with 10 bases between them. CDR3 length: 13 amino acids. Germline CDR1 and CDR2: MNHEY and SVGAGI. The DNA for the CDR3 is TGTGCCAGCAAAGTACAGGGGAACACTGAAGCTTTCTTT. Protein product: CASKVQGNTEAFF.

The chain has TRBV12-3 or TRBV12-4 and TRBJ1-3; D is unresolved. Trimming took off 5 bases at V and 3 bases at J, with 2 bases between the two ends. This CDR3 region has 11 residues. The DNA for the CDR3 is TGTGCCAGCAGTCTTGGAAACACCATATATTTT. This codes for CASSLGNTIYF.